Included here is one TCR beta chain sequence, with context. cDNA serving as the sequencing template came from extracted, reverse transcribed RNA. TCRdb's table, derived via immunoSEQ multiplex PCR, lists solely in-frame clones and lacks some. The sample lists 110,000 or so clones; 56% were seen once. These data belong to a study of CD8+ T cells in alopecia areata. V was pared by 5 bases and J by 5 bases, with 6 bases between. This CDR3 is 11 amino acids long. Germline loops: CDR1 KGHSH, CDR2 LQKENI. Described treatment: oral pan-JAK inhibitor, 5-10 mg twice daily. Patients with alopecia areata provided lesional scalp punch biopsies as well as peripheral blood.

This chain uses TRBV18 with TRBJ1-2, with unresolved D. Sequencing was performed on CD4+ T cells sorted from blood, taken at week 24, from a patient treated with tofacitinib. The sequence came from a human donor with alopecia areata. CDR3 nucleotide sequence: TGTGCCAGCTCATCCGGTTATGGCTACACCTTC. It encodes CASSSGYGYTF.